These 12 T cell receptor beta chains were sequenced from one sample in a study of cytomegalovirus exposure and HLA in healthy donors. TCRdb keeps only in-frame clones here, not all; method: immunoSEQ multiplex PCR. The repertoire consists of about 130,000 clones, with around nine tenths occurring once and the leading ten covering 1.2% to 1.5%. Sequencing input: PBMCs. All receptors come from a young man in good health and CMV-seronegative.

The chain carries TRBV5-8 and TRBJ2-2, with 10 nucleotides matching TRBD2. The CDR3 length is 16 residues. The J segment lost 4 bases and the V segment lost 0 bases, leaving 3 bases of the junction unmatched. Germline V gives CDR1 SGHTS, CDR2 YDEGEE. The CDR3 here is CASSLGSGGITGELFF. The DNA of the CDR3 is TGTGCCAGCAGCTTGGGTAGCGGGGGGATCACCGGGGAGCTGTTTTTT. The variable domain in full, completed from reference TRBV5-8 and TRBJ2-2, reads EAGVTQSPTHLIKTRGQQATLRCSPISGHTSVYWYQQALGLGLQFLLWYDEGEERNRGNFPPRFSGRQFPNYSSELNVNALELEDSALYLCASSLGSGGITGELFFGEGSRLTVL.

This rearrangement joins TRBV19 to TRBJ1-2; tentatively, D is TRBD1 (5 bases). Trimming cost V 7 bases and J 8 bases, with 14 bases left between them. The CDR3 is 12 residues long. Germline V gene sequence: CDR1 LNHDA, CDR2 SQIVND (reference sequence). CDR3 region: CASMGTWGGYTF. CDR3 nucleotides: TGTGCCAGTATGGGGACTTGGGGAGGCTACACCTTC. The full variable domain, completed using reference TRBV19 and TRBJ1-2, is DGGITQSPKYLFRKEGQNVTLSCEQNLNHDAMYWYRQDPGQGLRLIYYSQIVNDFQKGDIAEGYSVSREKKESFPLTVTSAQKNPTAFYLCASMGTWGGYTFGSGTRLTVV.

The chain carries TRBV5-1 and TRBJ1-2; 8 bases align to TRBD1. V trimming: 5 bases; J trimming: 3 bases; junction bases outside the gene matches: 9. Germline CDR1 reads SGHRS; CDR2 reads YFSETQ. The CDR3 has 15 amino acids. Here the CDR3 DNA reads TGCGCCAGCAGAACCCGGACAGGGTATGACTATGGCTACACCTTC. This encodes CASRTRTGYDYGYTF.

The chain employs TRBV7-2 and TRBJ2-7; perhaps TRBD1 as D (6 bases). CDR1 and CDR2 (germline): SGHTA, FQGNSA. The V and J ends lost 2 bases and 4 bases respectively, with 9 bases between them. This CDR3 spans 13 amino acids. The CDR3 bases are TGTGCCAGCAGCTTATACAGGGATTACGAGCAGTACTTC. It is translated as CASSLYRDYEQYF.

This sequence joins TRBV10-3 and TRBJ2-7, with TRBD1 matching over 9 bases. The junction had 7 bases not matched to a gene; V was cut back by 4 bases and J by 0 bases. Germline CDR1 ENHRY, CDR2 SYGVKD. This CDR3 contains 16 residues. This chain's CDR3 is CAISGTGALDSYEQYF. CDR3 bases: TGTGCCATCAGTGGGACAGGGGCACTTGACTCCTACGAGCAGTACTTC.

V is TRBV5-1 and J is TRBJ2-1, with unresolved D. The CDR3 totals 12 residues. The V end lost 7 bases, the J end lost 1 base, and 6 bases lay between the germline ends. CDR1 SGHRS and CDR2 YFSETQ come from the germline V gene. The CDR3 coding sequence is TGCGCCAGCTCCTTTTCCTACAATGAGCAGTTCTTC. Encoded protein: CASSFSYNEQFF.

The rearrangement joins TRBV5-1 to TRBJ2-5, with TRBD2 identical over 11 bases. CDR3 length: 18 amino acids. From germline, CDR1 is SGHRS and CDR2 YFSETQ. With 2 bases clipped from V and 3 bases from J, the junction kept 12 bases outside the gene matches. The CDR3 coding sequence is TGCGCCAGCAGCTTAAACCCCCGACTAGCGGGAAAGAAAGAGACCCAGTACTTC. Translated: CASSLNPRLAGKKETQYF.

This clone appeared once. The chain joins TRBV7-2 to TRBJ2-5; weak D call: TRBD2 (6 bases). This CDR3 region has 15 residues. V lost 4 bases, J lost 1 base, and 13 bases lay in between. Germline-derived CDR1 and CDR2 are SGHTA and FQGNSA. The CDR3 reads CASSSRLVPQETQYF. The CDR3 DNA follows: TGTGCCAGCAGCTCGCGACTAGTACCCCAAGAGACCCAGTACTTC. The whole variable domain, remainder taken from reference TRBV7-2 and TRBJ2-5, is GAGVSQSPSNKVTEKGKDVELRCDPISGHTALYWYRQSLGQGLEFLIYFQGNSAPDKSGLPSDRFSAERTGGSVSTLTIQRTQQEDSAVYLCASSSRLVPQETQYFGPGTRLLVL.

The gene calls are TRBV4-1 and TRBJ2-7; 9 bases line up with TRBD2. This CDR3 comprises 16 residues. The germline V gene encodes CDR1 MGHRA and CDR2 YSYEKL. The junction had 10 bases not matched to a gene; V was cut back by 3 bases and J by 4 bases. CDR3 in DNA: TGCGCCAGCAGCCAGGGTATAGCGGGAGTTAGTTACGAGCAGTACTTC. Translating it yields CASSQGIAGVSYEQYF.

This chain joins TRBV6-4 and TRBJ2-1, with D maybe TRBD1 (6 bases). Per germline, CDR1 MRHNA and CDR2 SNTAGT. The V gene lost 4 bases and the J gene lost 7 bases, with 17 bases spanning the gap. The CDR3 extends over 15 amino acids. The CDR3 sequence: CASSVSGIQGNEQFF. CDR3 coding DNA: TGTGCCAGCAGTGTAAGCGGAATCCAGGGGAATGAGCAGTTCTTC.

The rearrangement links TRBV10-3 to TRBJ2-7, with D perhaps TRBD2 (5 bases). V dropped 6 bases and J dropped 2 bases, with 8 bases sitting between them. CDR1 and CDR2 (germline): ENHRY, SYGVKD. The CDR3 is 12 residues long. CDR3 sequence (DNA): TGTGCCATCAGGGACTCACCCTACGAGCAGTACTTC. Its translation: CAIRDSPYEQYF.

J is TRBJ2-5 and V is TRBV30, with TRBD1 matching 8 bases. V gave up 5 bases and J gave up 5 bases; unmatched junction bases: 10. From germline, CDR1 is GTSNPN and CDR2 SVGIG (reference sequence). The length of the CDR3 is 14 residues. The CDR3 nucleotides are TGTGCCTGGCAAGCGACAGGGGAGCAGGAGACCCAGTACTTC. This encodes CAWQATGEQETQYF.